The 22 T cell receptor beta chains listed next were all sequenced from one sample in a study of monozygotic twins with inflammatory bowel disease. TCRdb re-called the 5' RACE reads and gives one entry per CDR3 protein, without DNA. This sample's clone table lists around 140,000 distinct CDR3 sequences. The sample taken for sequencing was blood. The receptors stem from a human donor with ulcerative colitis or Crohn's disease, or a healthy co-twin of an affected twin (not recorded which).

The chain is built from TRBV6-2 or TRBV6-3 and TRBJ1-3. The CDR3 has 18 residues. Germline-derived CDR1 and CDR2 are MNHEY and SVGEGT. CDR3: CASRRTGDRLSSGNTIYF.

This chain joins TRBV6-2 or TRBV6-3 and TRBJ2-7. The germline gives CDR1 MNHEY, CDR2 SVGEGT. This CDR3 is 13 amino acids long. The CDR3 protein is CASSKQDFCEQYF.

CDR3: CASSFLYGTPGRYEQYF. The J gene is TRBJ2-7, the V gene TRBV12-3 or TRBV12-4; the TRBD2 assignment by TCRdb is unverifiable without DNA. CDR3 length: 17 amino acids.

The chain joins TRBV20-1 to TRBJ1-5. This CDR3 spans 14 amino acids. Looked up from germline, CDR1 is DFQATT and CDR2 is SNEGSKA (reference sequence). CDR3 sequence: CSARDRRTGQPQHF.

This chain uses TRBV5-1 with TRBJ1-6; TCRdb designates TRBD1, a call that cannot be tested without DNA. Germline V gene data show CDR1 as SGHRS and CDR2 as YFSETQ. The CDR3 sequence is 15 residues long. The CDR3 spells CASSWSGTDNSPLHF.

The chain recombines TRBV7-8 with TRBJ2-1. In germline, CDR1 is SGHVS, CDR2 FQNEAQ. CDR3 size: 15 residues. CDR3: CASSLAQGSYNEQFF. The whole variable domain, filled in from reference TRBV7-8 and TRBJ2-1, reads GAGVSQSPRYKVAKRGQDVALRCDPISGHVSLFWYQQALGQGPEFLTYFQNEAQLDKSGLPSDRFFAERPEGSVSTLKIQRTQQEDSAVYLCASSLAQGSYNEQFFGPGTRLTVL.

The V call is TRBV12-3 or TRBV12-4, the J call TRBJ1-1; TCRdb calls TRBD1, which cannot be checked without DNA. This CDR3 is 15 amino acids long. CDR3: CASSLTGLRRTEAFF.

The rearrangement links TRBV23-1 to TRBJ2-3. TRBV23-1 is filed as an ORF, its function uncertain. The CDR3 length is 17 residues. The CDR3 sequence: CAGSRDVRVLKTDTQYF.

The chain has TRBV5-1 and TRBJ1-1. There are 14 residues in the CDR3. Germline V gene data show CDR1 as SGHRS and CDR2 as YFSETQ. The CDR3 protein is CASSLEQENTEAFF. The full variable domain, completed using reference TRBV5-1 and TRBJ1-1, is KAGVTQTPRYLIKTRGQQVTLSCSPISGHRSVSWYQQTPGQGLQFLFEYFSETQRNKGNFPGRFSGRQFSNSRSEMNVSTLELGDSALYLCASSLEQENTEAFFGQGTRLTVV.

This rearrangement joins TRBV7-3 to TRBJ2-5; the D gene TCRdb calls, TRBD1, cannot be checked with no DNA. The CDR3 has 13 residues. CDR1 and CDR2 from the germline V gene are SGHTA and FQGTGA. CDR3 residues: CASSHDRGETQYF.

The V call is TRBV6-2 or TRBV6-3, the J call TRBJ2-3; TCRdb's assignment of TRBD1 cannot be checked, as there is no DNA. CDR3 length equals 13 residues. Per the germline V gene, CDR1 is MNHEY and CDR2 is SVGEGT. The CDR3 here is CASSQTGLNTQYF.

The chain's CDR3 is CSARPPRAGASTGELFF. The genes are TRBV20-1 and TRBJ2-2; TCRdb's assignment of TRBD1 cannot be checked, as there is no DNA. The CDR3 has 17 amino acids. Looked up from germline, CDR1 is DFQATT and CDR2 is SNEGSKA (reference sequence).

The V gene is TRBV18, the J gene TRBJ2-3; the D gene TCRdb calls, TRBD1, cannot be checked with no DNA. This CDR3 is built from 14 residues. CDR1 and CDR2 (germline): KGHSH, LQKENI. CDR3 amino acids: CASSPGTNTDTQYF.

The chain combines TRBV6-5 with TRBJ2-2; TCRdb reports TRBD1, a call that lacks DNA to check it against. CDR3 length: 15 amino acids. Germline lookup yields CDR1 MNHEY and CDR2 SVGAGI. CDR3 in amino acids: CASSYDRGFAGELFF.

Here the CDR3 reads CASSLYSTGDTYEQYF. This chain links TRBV12-3 or TRBV12-4 with TRBJ2-7; TCRdb names TRBD1, which stays unverified in the absence of DNA. The CDR3 extends over 16 amino acids.

The chain is built from TRBV5-6 and TRBJ2-1; no DNA is available, so the TRBD1 call from TCRdb remains unchecked. There are 13 residues in the CDR3. CDR1 SGHDT and CDR2 YYEEEE come from the germline V gene. CDR3: CASSQDNRQGQFF.

The chain combines TRBV4-2 with TRBJ2-5; the TCRdb call, TRBD1, lacks DNA for checking. The germline gives CDR1 LGHNA, CDR2 YNFKEQ. The CDR3 covers 16 residues. CDR3 amino acids: CASSQERVRGQETQYF.

V gene TRBV10-3 combines with J gene TRBJ2-3; the TCRdb D gene call, TRBD1, has no DNA to confirm it. The CDR3 contains 17 residues. Germline CDR1 reads ENHRY; CDR2 reads SYGVKD. The CDR3 here is CAISLSDEGGRADTQYF.

This chain joins TRBV6-2 or TRBV6-3 and TRBJ2-7; with no DNA, the TCRdb D assignment of TRBD2 cannot be verified. The CDR3 is 14 amino acids. Germline V CDR1 and CDR2: MNHEY, SVGEGT. CDR3 region: CASSYSGHAYEQYF.

The chain employs TRBV12-3 or TRBV12-4 and TRBJ1-1; TCRdb selects TRBD1, and the lack of DNA leaves this call unchecked. This CDR3 comprises 11 residues. CDR3: CASRLGQRAYF.

This chain links TRBV29-1 with TRBJ1-1; as DNA is missing, the TRBD1 call by TCRdb cannot be tested. In germline, CDR1 is SQVTM, CDR2 ANQGSEA. The CDR3 contains 14 residues. This CDR3 is CSVGQGLMGTEAFF.

The rearrangement joins TRBV12-3 or TRBV12-4 to TRBJ1-5; TCRdb outputs TRBD1, but without DNA this stays unchecked. CDR3 length equals 15 residues. The CDR3 loop reads CASSLGGIGNQPQHF.